The entry below describes one T cell receptor (beta chain). Its antigen is undetermined. The sample is drawn from a study of cytomegalovirus exposure and HLA in healthy donors. Study-level results: TCR beta V segments were, for the most part, productive about 87% or about 30% of the time in an earlier analysis.

13 Jbeta primers and 60 Vbeta primers were used for the PCR. In the original workflow: Counted up in a later analysis, unique TCR beta chains came to some 72 million, with around 10 million shared. Data came from immunoSEQ multiplex PCR; TCRdb stores just in-frame clones and leaves some out. From that table come the V and J calls and clone size; the DNA was used to work out D and trimming. The sample lists 100,000 to 150,000 clones; 17% were seen once. The sample comprised PBMCs. The receptor was derived from a female donor in good health and CMV-seropositive.

The CDR3 sequence is CASSLGGGDEQFF. Written as DNA, the CDR3 is TGTGCCAGCAGCTTAGGGGGAGGCGATGAGCAGTTCTTC. The rearrangement uses TRBV11-2 and TRBJ2-1; D perhaps matches TRBD2 (6 bases). Trimming removed 1 base from V and 8 bases from J, with 9 bases in between. The CDR3 extends over 13 amino acids. Germline loops: CDR1 SGHAT, CDR2 FQNNGV. The whole variable domain, filled in from reference TRBV11-2 and TRBJ2-1, reads EAGVAQSPRYKIIEKRQSVAFWCNPISGHATLYWYQQILGQGPKLLIQFQNNGVVDDSQLPKDRFSAERLKGVDSTLKIQPAKLEDSAVYLCASSLGGGDEQFFGPGTRLTVL.